The T cell receptor (beta chain) described here comes from a study of T cells after yellow fever vaccination. To note about this clonotype: Antigen specificity is unknown.

Overall study findings and caveats: The secondary response showed a weaker magnitude and a faster peak, day 5 versus 15. There was a possibility that FACS-sorted repertoires contained abundant clonotypes contaminating from the bulk population. Across the CD4 and CD8 compartments, a small share of clonotypes was present in both.

TCRdb ran MiXCR on the 5' RACE reads and lists one entry per CDR3 protein. Of 300,000 or so distinct CDR3 sequences listed, over 10% are singletons. The CDR3 sequence is 13 residues long. Germline values: CDR1 DFQATT, CDR2 SNEGSKA (reference sequence). The V and J ends lost 1 base and 2 bases respectively, with 8 bases between them. Sequencing was performed on CD4+ T cells sorted from PBMCs, taken 45 days after the yellow fever booster vaccination. The clonotype comes from a man aged 25-45 years who received the YFV17D yellow fever vaccine. This chain joins TRBV20-1 and TRBJ1-1, with D possibly being TRBD1 (6 bases). The CDR3 nucleotides are TGCAGTGCTAGAGTGGACAGAAACACTGAAGCTTTCTTT. Protein product: CSARVDRNTEAFF.